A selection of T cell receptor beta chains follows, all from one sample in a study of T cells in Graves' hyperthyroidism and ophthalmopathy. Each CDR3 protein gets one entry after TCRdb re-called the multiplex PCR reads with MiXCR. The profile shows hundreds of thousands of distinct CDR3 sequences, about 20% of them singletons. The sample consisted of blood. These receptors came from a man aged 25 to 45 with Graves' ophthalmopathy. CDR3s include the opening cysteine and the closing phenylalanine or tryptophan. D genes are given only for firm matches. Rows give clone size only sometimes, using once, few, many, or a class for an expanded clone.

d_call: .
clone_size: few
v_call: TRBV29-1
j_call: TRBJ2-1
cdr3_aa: CSALRDLTPHSYNEQFF
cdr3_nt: TGCAGCGCCTTGCGGGACCTGACACCCCACTCCTACAATGAGCAGTTCTTC

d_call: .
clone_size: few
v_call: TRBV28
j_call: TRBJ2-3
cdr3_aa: CASSSVLSEITDTQYF
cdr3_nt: TGTGCCAGCAGTTCGGTACTATCTGAGATCACAGATACGCAGTATTTT

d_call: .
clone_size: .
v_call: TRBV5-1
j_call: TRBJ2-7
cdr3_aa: CASSLVSDSSYEQYF
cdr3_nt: TGCGCCAGCAGCTTGGTGTCGGACAGTTCCTACGAGCAGTACTTC

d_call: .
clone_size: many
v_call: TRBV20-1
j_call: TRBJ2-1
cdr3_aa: CSASVLSLVYEQFF
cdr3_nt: TGCAGTGCTAGTGTTTTGTCGTTAGTCTATGAGCAGTTCTTC

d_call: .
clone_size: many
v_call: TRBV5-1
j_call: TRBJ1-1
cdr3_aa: CASSLTGEGEAFF
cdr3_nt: TGCGCCAGCAGCTTGACGGGGGAGGGTGAAGCTTTCTTT

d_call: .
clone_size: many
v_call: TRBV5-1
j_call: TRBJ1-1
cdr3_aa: CASSLRVSNTEAFF
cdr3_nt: TGCGCCAGCAGCTTGCGTGTTTCGAACACTGAAGCTTTCTTT

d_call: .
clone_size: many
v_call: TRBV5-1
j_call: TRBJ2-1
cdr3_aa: CASSLAGASYNEQFF
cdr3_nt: TGCGCCAGCAGCTTGGCGGGCGCATCCTACAATGAGCAGTTCTTC

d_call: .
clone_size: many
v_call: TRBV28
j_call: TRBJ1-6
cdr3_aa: CASRTTGNNSPLHF
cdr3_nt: TGTGCCAGCAGAACGACGGGAAATAATTCACCCCTCCACTTT

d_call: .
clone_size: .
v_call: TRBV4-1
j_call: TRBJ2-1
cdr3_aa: CASSMGLRTNEQFF
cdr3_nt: TGCGCCAGCAGTATGGGTTTAAGGACTAATGAGCAGTTCTTC

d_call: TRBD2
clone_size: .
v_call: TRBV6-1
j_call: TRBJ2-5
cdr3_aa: CASSEGLPGLQGGSANF
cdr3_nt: TGTGCCAGCAGTGAGGGATTGCCGGGACTACAAGGCGGTTCGGCAAACTTC

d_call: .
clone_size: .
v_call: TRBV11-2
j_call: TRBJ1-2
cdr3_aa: CASSLGLVLGTTWDGYTF
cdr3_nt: TGTGCCAGCAGCTTAGGGTTGGTTCTCGGGACGACCTGGGATGGCTACACCTTC

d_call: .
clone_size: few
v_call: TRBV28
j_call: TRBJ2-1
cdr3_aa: CASSSARGTYNEQFF
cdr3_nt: TGTGCCAGCAGTTCCGCCAGGGGCACCTACAATGAGCAGTTCTTC

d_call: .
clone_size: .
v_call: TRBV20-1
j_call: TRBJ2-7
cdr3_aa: CSAGNWQGTSKHSYEQYF
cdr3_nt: TGCAGTGCTGGAAATTGGCAGGGGACAAGCAAGCATTCCTACGAGCAGTACTTC

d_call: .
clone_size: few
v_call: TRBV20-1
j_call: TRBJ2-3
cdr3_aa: CSARDRGLASTDTQYF
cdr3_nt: TGCAGTGCTAGAGATCGGGGGCTTGCTAGCACAGATACGCAGTATTTT

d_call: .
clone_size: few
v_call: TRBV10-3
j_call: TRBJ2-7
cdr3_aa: CATLLAESGGEQYF
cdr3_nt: TGTGCCACCCTCTTAGCGGAGTCAGGGGGCGAGCAGTACTTC

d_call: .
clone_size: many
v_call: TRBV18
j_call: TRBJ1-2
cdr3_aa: CASSPEANYGYTF
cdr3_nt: TGTGCCAGCTCACCTGAGGCTAACTATGGCTACACCTTC

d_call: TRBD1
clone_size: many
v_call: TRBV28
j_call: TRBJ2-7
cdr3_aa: CASSLSTGGARGEYF
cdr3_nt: TGTGCCAGCAGTTTATCGACAGGGGGCGCGAGGGGAGAGTACTTC

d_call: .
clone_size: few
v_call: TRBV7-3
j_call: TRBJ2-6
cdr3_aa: CASSFPPGSGANVLTF
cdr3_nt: TGCGCCAGCAGCTTCCCCCCTGGCTCTGGGGCCAACGTCCTGACTTTC